A single T cell receptor beta chain is shown here with its context. Some clones are missing from TCRdb's copy, which holds only in-frame ones; the method was immunoSEQ multiplex PCR. The sample records fewer than 50,000 clones, 60% to 80% being singletons. This entry is derived from a study of cytotoxic CD8 clonotypes in ibrutinib-treated CLL. Sequences were derived from PBMCs, sampled after 12 months of ibrutinib treatment. The TCR sequence derives from a human donor with chronic lymphocytic leukemia.

The CDR3 sequence is CASSSTSGVTGELFF. In DNA form, the CDR3 reads TGTGCCAGCAGCTCGACTAGCGGGGTCACCGGGGAGCTGTTTTTT. The chain is built from TRBV7-2 and TRBJ2-2; TRBD2 agrees at 11 bases. CDR3 length: 15 residues. Per germline, CDR1 SGHTA and CDR2 FQGNSA. V trimming: 4 bases; J trimming: 4 bases; junction bases outside the gene matches: 2.